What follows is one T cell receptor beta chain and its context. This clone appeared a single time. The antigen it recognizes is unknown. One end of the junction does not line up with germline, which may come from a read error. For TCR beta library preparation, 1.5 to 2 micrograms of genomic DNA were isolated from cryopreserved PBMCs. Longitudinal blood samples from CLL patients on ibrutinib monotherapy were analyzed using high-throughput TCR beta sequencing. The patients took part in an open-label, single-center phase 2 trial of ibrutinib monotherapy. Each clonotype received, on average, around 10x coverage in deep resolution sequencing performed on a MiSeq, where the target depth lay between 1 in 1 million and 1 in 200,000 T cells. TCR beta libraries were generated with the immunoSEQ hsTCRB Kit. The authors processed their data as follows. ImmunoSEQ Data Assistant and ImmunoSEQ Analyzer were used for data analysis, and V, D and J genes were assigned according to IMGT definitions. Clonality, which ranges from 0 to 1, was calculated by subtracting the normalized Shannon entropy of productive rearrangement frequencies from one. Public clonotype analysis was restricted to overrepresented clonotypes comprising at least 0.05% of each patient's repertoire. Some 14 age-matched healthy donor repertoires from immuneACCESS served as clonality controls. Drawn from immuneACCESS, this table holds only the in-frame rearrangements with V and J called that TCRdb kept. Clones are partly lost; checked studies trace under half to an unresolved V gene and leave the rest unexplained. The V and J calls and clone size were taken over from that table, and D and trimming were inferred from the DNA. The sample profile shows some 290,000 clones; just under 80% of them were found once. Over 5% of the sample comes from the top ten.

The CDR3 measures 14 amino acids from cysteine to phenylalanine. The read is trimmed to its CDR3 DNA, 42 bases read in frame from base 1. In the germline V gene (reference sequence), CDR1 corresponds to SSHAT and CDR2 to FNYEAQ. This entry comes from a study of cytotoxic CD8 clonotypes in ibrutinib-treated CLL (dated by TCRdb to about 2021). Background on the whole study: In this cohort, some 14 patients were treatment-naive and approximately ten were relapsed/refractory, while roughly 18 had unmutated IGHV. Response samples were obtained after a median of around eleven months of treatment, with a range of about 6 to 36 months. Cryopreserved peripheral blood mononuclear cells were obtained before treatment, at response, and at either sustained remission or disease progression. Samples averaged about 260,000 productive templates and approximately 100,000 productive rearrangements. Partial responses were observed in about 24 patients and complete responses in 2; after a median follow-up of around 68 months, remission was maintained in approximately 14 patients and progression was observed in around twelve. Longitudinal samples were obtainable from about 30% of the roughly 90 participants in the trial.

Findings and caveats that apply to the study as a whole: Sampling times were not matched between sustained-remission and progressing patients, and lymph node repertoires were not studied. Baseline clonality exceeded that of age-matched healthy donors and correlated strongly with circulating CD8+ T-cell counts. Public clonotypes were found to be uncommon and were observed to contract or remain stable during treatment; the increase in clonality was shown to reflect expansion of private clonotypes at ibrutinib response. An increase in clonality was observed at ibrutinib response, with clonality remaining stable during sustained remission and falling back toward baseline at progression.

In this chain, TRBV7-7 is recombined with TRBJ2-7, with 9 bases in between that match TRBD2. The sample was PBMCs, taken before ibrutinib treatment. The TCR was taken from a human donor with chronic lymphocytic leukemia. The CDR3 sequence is CASSLAGESYEQYF. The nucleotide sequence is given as TGTGCTAGCAGCTTAGCGGGAGAGTCTTACGAGCAGTACTTC.